This TCR beta chain was recovered during a study of beta chain bispecific antibodies for T cell cancers (dated by TCRdb to the early 2020s). Concerning the study at large: Healthy donor T cells were cocultured with T cell leukemia lines and bispecific antibodies, and TRBV sequencing of the surviving cells was then used to measure how much each TRBV family was depleted. On the cell surface, TRBV12 (TRBV12-3) was expressed by Jurkat cells, whereas TRBV5-5 was expressed by HPB-ALL cells. Beyond this particular receptor, the publication reports: Each sequenced sample mixed leukemia cell line cells with normal T cells, and most targeted TRBV signal came from the leukemia cells rather than normal T cells. Cross-reactivity of the anti-TRBV5-5 antibody with TRBV5-6 was attributed to high sequence similarity between the two genes.

Unique molecular identifier barcodes were incorporated into the libraries and were used for clonotype quantification. Qiagen AllPrep DNA/RNA Micro kits were used to isolate total RNA, and an Agilent TapeStation was used to check RNA quality. TCR beta libraries were constructed by 5' RACE, in which cDNA synthesis was followed by two PCR steps with TCR beta constant-region gene-specific primers. Sequencing of the TCR beta libraries was done on an Illumina MiSeq platform. In the source study's methods: Reads were processed with MIGEC, MiXCR and VDJtools. The frequency of each clonotype was calculated as the fraction of all unique molecular identifiers in the sample that belonged to that clonotype. Nonfunctional TRBV genes classified in IMGT as pseudogenes or open reading frames, such as TRBV1, TRBV12-1 and TRBV21, were excluded. In-frame beta chains were kept once TCRdb had trimmed the public reads at Q25 with fastp and called clones with MiXCR. Each entry merges the rows of one CDR3 protein and shows their most common DNA and genes. TCRdb's processing, not the study's, gives the V and J calls here. Here the sample has 21,000 or so distinct CDR3 sequences; approximately 2.6% occur a single time. The ten largest account for about 30% of the sample.

This clonotype was observed at least ten times. There is no known antigen for this receptor. No quality values exist for individual bases; no much larger clone is one base distant. T cells were expanded from blood mononuclear cells for 3 days with either the anti-CD3 antibody OKT3 or CD3/CD28 Dynabeads. Expanded T cells were maintained in RPMI 1640 supplemented with around 9.1% fetal bovine serum, recombinant human IL-2 (approximately 98 IU/ml) and IL-7 (about 5.1 ng/ml). Each coculture mixed about 50,000 target cells and about 50,000 normal T cells with bispecific antibody in around 98 ul and was incubated at 37 degrees C for 15 to 20 hours. Each bispecific antibody consisted of two single-chain variable fragments expressed in a single-chain diabody format with a His tag. Effector T cells came from healthy human donors; peripheral blood mononuclear cells were isolated from leukapheresis samples by Ficoll density gradient centrifugation.

The CDR3 covers 15 residues, taking in both the cysteine and the phenylalanine. The DNA shown is the 45-base CDR3, in frame from base 1. As encoded in the germline V gene, CDR1 is MGHRA while CDR2 is YSYEKL. Deletion took 3 bases off V and 0 bases off J, with a span of 11 bases between the germline ends. What was sequenced was healthy donor T cells cultured with leukemia cells. The receptor's source is a human donor in good health. Some clones in this sample may be carry-over from other donors' samples. The chain joins TRBV4-1 to TRBJ1-1; 5 matching bases give a weak D call of TRBD1. The encoded CDR3 is CASSHPGGVNTEAFF. The nucleotide sequence is TGCGCCAGCAGCCACCCCGGAGGGGTGAACACTGAAGCTTTCTTT.